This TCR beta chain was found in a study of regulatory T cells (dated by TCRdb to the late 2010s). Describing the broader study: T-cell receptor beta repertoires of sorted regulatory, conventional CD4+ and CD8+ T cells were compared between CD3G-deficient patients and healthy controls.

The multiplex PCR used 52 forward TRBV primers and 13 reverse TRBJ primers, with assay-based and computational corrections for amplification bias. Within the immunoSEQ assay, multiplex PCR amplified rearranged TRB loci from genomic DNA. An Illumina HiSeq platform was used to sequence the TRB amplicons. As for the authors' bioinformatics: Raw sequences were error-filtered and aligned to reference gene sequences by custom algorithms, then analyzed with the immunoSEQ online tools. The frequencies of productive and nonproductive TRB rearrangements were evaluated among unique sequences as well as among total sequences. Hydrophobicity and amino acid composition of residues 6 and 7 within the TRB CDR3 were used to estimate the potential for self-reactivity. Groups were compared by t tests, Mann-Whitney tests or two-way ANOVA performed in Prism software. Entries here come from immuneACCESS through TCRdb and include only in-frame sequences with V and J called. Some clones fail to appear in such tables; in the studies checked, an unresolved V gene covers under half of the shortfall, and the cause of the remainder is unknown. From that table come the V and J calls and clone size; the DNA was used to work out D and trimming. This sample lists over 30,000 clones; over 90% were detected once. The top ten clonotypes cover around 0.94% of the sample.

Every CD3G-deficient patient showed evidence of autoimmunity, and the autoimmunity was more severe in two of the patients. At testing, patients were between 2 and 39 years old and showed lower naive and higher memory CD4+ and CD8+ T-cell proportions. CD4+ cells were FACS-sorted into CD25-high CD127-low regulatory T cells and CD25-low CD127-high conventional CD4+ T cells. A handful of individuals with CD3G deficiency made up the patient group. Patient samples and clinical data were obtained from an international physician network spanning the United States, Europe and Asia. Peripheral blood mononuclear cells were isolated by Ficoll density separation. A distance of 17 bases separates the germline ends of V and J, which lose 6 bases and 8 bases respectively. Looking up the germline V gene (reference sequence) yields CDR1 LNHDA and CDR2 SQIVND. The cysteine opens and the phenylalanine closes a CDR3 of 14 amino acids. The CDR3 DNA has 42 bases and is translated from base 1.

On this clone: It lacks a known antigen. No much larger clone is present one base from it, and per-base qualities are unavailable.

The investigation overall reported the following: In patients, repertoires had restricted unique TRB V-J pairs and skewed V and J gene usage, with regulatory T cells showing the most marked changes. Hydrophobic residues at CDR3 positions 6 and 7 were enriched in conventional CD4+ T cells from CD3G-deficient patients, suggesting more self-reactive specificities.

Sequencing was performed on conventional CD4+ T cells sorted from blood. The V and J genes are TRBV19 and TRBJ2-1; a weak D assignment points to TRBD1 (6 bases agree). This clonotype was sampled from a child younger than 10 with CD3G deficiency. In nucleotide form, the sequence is TGTGCCAGTAGCCTTGGGGGCGCGGGCCATGAGCAGTTCTTC. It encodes CASSLGGAGHEQFF.